These T cell receptor beta chains were read from a single sample in a study of cytotoxic CD8 clonotypes in ibrutinib-treated CLL. TCRdb's table, derived via immunoSEQ multiplex PCR, lists solely in-frame clones and lacks some. The sample shows roughly 180,000 clones, 84% of them seen only once. Source: PBMCs, taken after 24 months of ibrutinib treatment. All receptors derive from a human donor with chronic lymphocytic leukemia. CDR3s include the opening cysteine and the closing phenylalanine or tryptophan. Each record gives: J gene, V gene, CDR3 protein.

J gene: TRBJ2-1; V gene: TRBV4-1; CDR3 protein: CASSQAAASSYNEQFF
J gene: TRBJ1-1; V gene: TRBV5-1; CDR3 protein: CASSLVQGPNTEAFF
J gene: TRBJ2-7; V gene: TRBV7-9; CDR3 protein: CASSFGSSKAYEQYF
J gene: TRBJ1-5; V gene: TRBV6-1; CDR3 protein: CASSVEGRQPQHF
J gene: TRBJ2-2; V gene: TRBV30; CDR3 protein: CALLAGPRNTGELFF
J gene: TRBJ1-3; V gene: TRBV5-1; CDR3 protein: CASSLGTGAGNTIYF
J gene: TRBJ1-5; V gene: TRBV4-1; CDR3 protein: CASSLTGTDLKPQHF
J gene: TRBJ2-1; V gene: TRBV19; CDR3 protein: CASSLGPGGHNEQFF
J gene: TRBJ1-5; V gene: TRBV18; CDR3 protein: CASSQGLGGGSNQPQHF
J gene: TRBJ2-3; V gene: TRBV15; CDR3 protein: CATSRDVATDTQYF
J gene: TRBJ2-1; V gene: TRBV5-1; CDR3 protein: CASSQSQGAIRNEQFF
J gene: TRBJ2-7; V gene: TRBV27; CDR3 protein: CASSPRLAGATYEQYF
J gene: TRBJ1-1; V gene: TRBV9; CDR3 protein: CASSVVGGSGTEAFF
J gene: TRBJ1-6; V gene: TRBV9; CDR3 protein: CASSVAGRVSDSPLHF
J gene: TRBJ1-6; V gene: TRBV5-8; CDR3 protein: CASSLGTGGSSPLHF
J gene: TRBJ2-4; V gene: TRBV25-1; CDR3 protein: CASSSTDRNIQYF